A selection of T cell receptor beta chains follows, all from one sample in a study of blood T cell repertoires in COVID-19. Clones were read by immunoSEQ multiplex PCR, and TCRdb kept only the in-frame ones, dropping some. Of 250,000 or so clones detected, approximately 91% appear once; the ten largest clones hold 0.65% to 0.9%. Sequencing was done on a sample of peripheral blood. The receptors were sampled from a woman between 25 and 40 years old with acute or convalescent COVID-19. Each CDR3 is given with its conserved first and last residue. Fields, in order: J gene, D gene, clone size, CDR3 length, V gene, CDR3 DNA, CDR3 protein. A D gene is named only where the DNA matches it firmly. Some rows have no size entry. The others give once, few or many, or a class for an expanded clone.

>TRBJ2-7|TRBD2|NA|15|TRBV7-3
TGTGCCAGCAGCTCCGGGTCTAGCGGGGGCTACGAGCAGTACTTC
CASSSGSSGGYEQYF
>TRBJ1-1|NA|few|13|TRBV6-5
TGTGCAGCGTCTAGCGGGGGGCAAGGTGAAGCTTTCTTT
CAASSGGQGEAFF
>TRBJ1-1|NA|NA|17|TRBV14
TGTGCCAGCAGCCAACAACTAGCAGGCAGTATGAACACTGAAGCTTTCTTT
CASSQQLAGSMNTEAFF
>TRBJ1-3|TRBD1|once|12|TRBV3-1/TRBV3-2
TGTGCCAGCAGCCAAGGGGCAGGGGGACTATATTTT
CASSQGAGGLYF
>TRBJ1-1|TRBD1|NA|15|TRBV11-3
TGTGCCAGCAGCTTAGAGACAGGGATGAACACTGAAGCTTTCTTT
CASSLETGMNTEAFF
>TRBJ2-2|TRBD1|many|15|TRBV6-6
TGTGCCAGCAATGGGAGACAGGGGCCCACCGGGGAGCTGTTTTTT
CASNGRQGPTGELFF
>TRBJ2-1|TRBD2|few|13|TRBV2
TGTGCCAGCAGCGGACTAGCGGGCAATGAGCAGTTCTTC
CASSGLAGNEQFF
>TRBJ2-7|TRBD1|once|15|TRBV27
TGTGCCAGCAGTTTCCCCGGACAGGCATCCTACGAGCAGTACTTC
CASSFPGQASYEQYF
>TRBJ1-5|TRBD1|once|15|TRBV4-3
TGCGCCAGCAGCCAAGAGGGACAGGCAAATCAGCCCCAGCATTTT
CASSQEGQANQPQHF
>TRBJ2-2|NA|NA|12|TRBV11-2
TGTGCCAGCAGCTCCCCCGGCGGGGAGCTGTTTTTT
CASSSPGGELFF
>TRBJ2-2|TRBD1|once|14|TRBV7-9
TGTGCCAGCGGACACAGGGGGAACACCGGGGAGCTGTTTTTT
CASGHRGNTGELFF
>TRBJ1-2|TRBD1|NA|16|TRBV5-1
TGCGCCAGCAGCTTGGGTACAGGGGGCGCTAACTATGGCTACACCTTC
CASSLGTGGANYGYTF
>TRBJ2-5|TRBD2|NA|16|TRBV7-2
TGTGCCAGCAGCTTAGTGGGGACTAGCGAGTTGGTGACCCAGTACTTC
CASSLVGTSELVTQYF
>TRBJ2-7|TRBD2|NA|15|TRBV11-2
TGTGCCAGCAGCTCCAGGACTAGCGGAGTCTACGAGCAGTACTTC
CASSSRTSGVYEQYF
>TRBJ2-3|NA|NA|16|TRBV9
TGTGCCAGCAGCGCACCGGGACAACAAGGAGCAGATACGCAGTATTTT
CASSAPGQQGADTQYF
>TRBJ2-7|TRBD1|once|15|TRBV4-1
TGCGCCAGCAGCCAGCCCCGGGACAGGGCGCACGAGCAGTACTTC
CASSQPRDRAHEQYF
>TRBJ2-1|NA|NA|16|TRBV14
TGTGCCAGCAGCCAAGGACTGTCACGGCTCTACAATGAGCAGTTCTTC
CASSQGLSRLYNEQFF
>TRBJ1-3|NA|NA|15|TRBV19
TGTGCCAGTAGTACCGGACAGACCTCTGGAAACACCATATATTTT
CASSTGQTSGNTIYF
>TRBJ2-3|TRBD2|once|16|TRBV27
TGTGCCAGCAGTCCGCCTCGGGCGGGAGGGCCGGATACGCAGTATTTT
CASSPPRAGGPDTQYF
>TRBJ2-1|TRBD2|NA|20|TRBV5-1
TGCGCCAGCAGCACGGGACTAGCGGGAGCCCTCTCGTGGTCCTACAATGAGCAGTTCTTC
CASSTGLAGALSWSYNEQFF
>TRBJ1-4|NA|NA|14|TRBV7-9
TGTGCCAGCAGCCGCAGGGGTACTAATGAAAAACTGTTTTTT
CASSRRGTNEKLFF
>TRBJ1-1|NA|once|15|TRBV7-2
TGTGCCAGCAGCTTAGAATTCCGGGCGGGCACTGAAGCTTTCTTT
CASSLEFRAGTEAFF
>TRBJ2-3|TRBD1|NA|18|TRBV19
TGTGCCAGTAGTCGCCGGGGACCGACAGGGGGCGGCACAGATACGCAGTATTTT
CASSRRGPTGGGTDTQYF
>TRBJ1-6|TRBD1|NA|14|TRBV7-8
TGTGCCAGCAAGTCGACAGGGGCAGATTCACCCCTCCACTTT
CASKSTGADSPLHF
>TRBJ2-5|TRBD1|NA|16|TRBV7-6
TGTGCCAGCAGCTTAGTAAGCAGGGGGCAGGGAGAGACCCAGTACTTC
CASSLVSRGQGETQYF
>TRBJ2-1|NA|NA|13|TRBV19
TGTGCCAGTAGTATCTTCGGGGGAAGCTTGCAGTTCTTC
CASSIFGGSLQFF
>TRBJ2-7|TRBD1|NA|13|TRBV29-1
TGCAGCGTCGCCGGGACAGGGGATTGGTGGCAGTACTTC
CSVAGTGDWWQYF
>TRBJ1-1|NA|NA|14|TRBV9
TGTGCCAGCAGCGCAGGGAGGGCGAGAACTGAAGCTTTCTTT
CASSAGRARTEAFF
>TRBJ2-3|TRBD2|NA|16|TRBV5-1
TGCGCCAGCAGCTTGGGACTAGCGGGGTCGGAAGATACGCAGTATTTT
CASSLGLAGSEDTQYF
>TRBJ1-5|TRBD1|NA|19|TRBV7-6
TGTGCCAGCAGCTTCAGGCGCCGGGACAGGGGAATTCCCTATCAGCCCCAGCATTTT
CASSFRRRDRGIPYQPQHF
>TRBJ1-2|TRBD1|NA|15|TRBV29-1
TGCAGCGTTCGGGACAGGGGGCCGGGGGTTGGTGGCTACACCTTC
CSVRDRGPGVGGYTF
>TRBJ2-2|NA|NA|13|TRBV10-1
TGCGCCAGCAGTGAGTCCCGGAGCGGGGAGCTGTTTTTT
CASSESRSGELFF
>TRBJ2-3|NA|NA|15|TRBV21-1
TGTGCCAGCAGCCGACAGGTCGCTGAGACAGATACGCAGTATTTT
CASSRQVAETDTQYF
>TRBJ2-1|NA|NA|14|TRBV5-1
TGCGCCAGCAGCTCAAGCGGCTCCTACAATGAGCAGTTCTTC
CASSSSGSYNEQFF
>TRBJ1-5|NA|few|13|TRBV2
TGTGCCAGCAGTCCTGGGCTCTCTCGGCCCCAGCATTTT
CASSPGLSRPQHF
>TRBJ1-1|NA|NA|13|TRBV14
TGTGCCAGCAGCCAAGATCTTGTAACTGAAGCTTTCTTT
CASSQDLVTEAFF
>TRBJ2-7|TRBD2|once|15|TRBV27
TGTGCCAGCAGTAAACTAGCGGGAGGCGTCCACGAGCAGTACTTC
CASSKLAGGVHEQYF
>TRBJ2-7|TRBD1|NA|15|TRBV5-1
TGCGCCAGCAGCTTGCGGGACAGGGCCACCTACGAGCAGTACTTC
CASSLRDRATYEQYF
>TRBJ2-6|NA|NA|19|TRBV9
TGTGCCAGCAGCGTAGCTACGACGACAGCTATCTCTGGGGCCAACGTCCTGACTTTC
CASSVATTTAISGANVLTF
>TRBJ1-1|NA|NA|15|TRBV16
TGTGCCAGCAGCCAATCCGGGACACTGAACACTGAAGCTTTCTTT
CASSQSGTLNTEAFF
>TRBJ2-3|TRBD2|NA|13|TRBV5-4
TGTGCCAGCAGCTTGGACGGGGGGGATACGCAGTATTTT
CASSLDGGDTQYF
>TRBJ1-4|TRBD1|NA|14|TRBV5-1
TGCGCCAGCAGCTTTGACAGGGGTGATGAAAAACTGTTTTTT
CASSFDRGDEKLFF
>TRBJ1-5|NA|NA|15|TRBV19
TGTGCCAGTAGTATGCTGACCAGGGGCAATCAGCCCCAGCATTTT
CASSMLTRGNQPQHF
>TRBJ2-7|NA|NA|13|TRBV29-1
TGCAGCGTCCGGACAGATCGTTCCTACGAGCAGTACTTC
CSVRTDRSYEQYF
>TRBJ2-4|TRBD2|NA|20|TRBV3-1/TRBV3-2
TGTGCCAGCAGCCTGATGCCGGGACTAGCGGGCCATTTAGCCAAAAACATTCAGTACTTC
CASSLMPGLAGHLAKNIQYF
>TRBJ2-7|TRBD2|few|15|TRBV27
TGTGCCAGCAGTTTAGAGGCTAGCGGGAGCTACGAGCAGTACTTC
CASSLEASGSYEQYF
>TRBJ2-1|NA|few|18|TRBV27
TGTGCCAGCAGTTTATCTGTACGGCAGGGAGGCTCCTACAATGAGCAGTTCTTC
CASSLSVRQGGSYNEQFF
>TRBJ2-1|TRBD1|few|13|TRBV30
TGTGCCTGGGGACAGGGGCTCTACAATGAGCAGTTCTTC
CAWGQGLYNEQFF
>TRBJ2-5|TRBD2|NA|15|TRBV3-1/TRBV3-2
TGTGCCAGCAGCCGAAGGACTAGCGGGATAAAGACCCAGTACTTC
CASSRRTSGIKTQYF
>TRBJ2-1|TRBD2|NA|16|TRBV19
TGTGCCAGTAGTACAACGGGAGGCACCTTCACCAATGAGCAGTTCTTC
CASSTTGGTFTNEQFF
>TRBJ2-2|NA|NA|15|TRBV7-2
TGTGCCAGCAGCCTCGGGTCAGATTACACCGGGGAGCTGTTTTTT
CASSLGSDYTGELFF
>TRBJ2-5|NA|NA|15|TRBV7-3
TGTGCCAGCAGCTTAGTCCGGGGGACGCAAGAGACCCAGTACTTC
CASSLVRGTQETQYF
>TRBJ2-1|NA|once|14|TRBV7-2
TGTGCCAGCAGCTCAAGAGGGAGCGACTATGAGCAGTTCTTC
CASSSRGSDYEQFF
>TRBJ1-1|TRBD1|once|15|TRBV6-2/TRBV6-3
TGTGCCAGCAGTGAGGCGGACAGGGCGGGGACTGAAGCTTTCTTT
CASSEADRAGTEAFF
>TRBJ2-3|NA|NA|15|TRBV5-1
TGCGCCAGCAGCTTGGCCGCGGGAAAAGCAGATACGCAGTATTTT
CASSLAAGKADTQYF
>TRBJ1-1|NA|few|10|TRBV2
TGTGCCAGCAGTGATTATGAAGCTTTCTTT
CASSDYEAFF
>TRBJ2-3|TRBD1|NA|23|TRBV15
TGTGCCACCAGCAGAGATCCACCTTACCGGGACAGGGCGTTCGGAGGGCTCACAGATACGCAGTATTTT
CATSRDPPYRDRAFGGLTDTQYF
>TRBJ1-5|TRBD1|NA|13|TRBV18
TGTGCCAGCTCATCAGACAGGGCTAAGCCCCAGCATTTT
CASSSDRAKPQHF
>TRBJ2-2|NA|NA|18|TRBV4-3
TGCGCCAGCAGCCAAGTGAGGGCTGGCGGCGCGAACACCGGGGAGCTGTTTTTT
CASSQVRAGGANTGELFF
>TRBJ1-3|NA|NA|12|TRBV12-3/TRBV12-4
TGTGCCAGCAGTTTTAATCGAAACACCATATATTTT
CASSFNRNTIYF